The T cell receptor (beta chain) under discussion was sequenced for a study of T-cell reconstitution after alpha-beta-depleted transplantation in children. J was trimmed by 3 bases and V by 3 bases; bases with no gene match: 12. The CDR3 extends over 18 amino acids. Germline CDR1 reads SGHRS; CDR2 reads YFSETQ. A TCRbeta library incorporating unique molecular identifiers was prepared. MiXCR, applied by TCRdb to the PCR reads, yields one record per CDR3 protein. Of a few hundred thousand distinct CDR3 sequences in the sample, roughly 18% were seen once. The sample consisted of PBMCs from the stem cell graft donor, taken from the stem cell graft. J is TRBJ2-1 and V is TRBV5-1, with 10 bases fitting TRBD2. This TCR derives from a human donor who donated a stem cell graft to a child with acute lymphoblastic leukemia. In DNA form, the CDR3 reads TGCGCCAGCAGCTACTATAGGACCGGGACTAGCGACTACAATGAGCAGTTCTTC. It translates to CASSYYRTGTSDYNEQFF.